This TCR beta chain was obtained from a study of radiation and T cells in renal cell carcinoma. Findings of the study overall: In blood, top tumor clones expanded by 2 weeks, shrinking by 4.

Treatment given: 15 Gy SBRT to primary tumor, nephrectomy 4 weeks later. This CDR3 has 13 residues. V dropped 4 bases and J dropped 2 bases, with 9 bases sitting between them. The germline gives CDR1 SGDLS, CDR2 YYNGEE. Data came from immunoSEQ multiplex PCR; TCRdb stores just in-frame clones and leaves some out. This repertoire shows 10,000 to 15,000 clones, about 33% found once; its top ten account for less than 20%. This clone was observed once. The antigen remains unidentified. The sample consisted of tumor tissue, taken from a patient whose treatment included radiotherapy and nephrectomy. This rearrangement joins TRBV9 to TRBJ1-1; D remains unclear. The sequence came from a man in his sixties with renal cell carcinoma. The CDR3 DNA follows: TGTGCCAGCAGCAGACACCCTAACACTGAAGCTTTCTTT. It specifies CASSRHPNTEAFF.